This TCR beta chain was retrieved from a study of cytomegalovirus exposure and HLA in healthy donors. Method: immunoSEQ multiplex PCR; TCRdb's copy keeps in-frame clones and lacks some. The repertoire holds 45,000 to 65,000 clones, with 89% as singletons. From the 120-subject validation cohort, which was separate from the approximately 670-subject first cohort, the donors were drawn. In its sample, this clone was seen once. Antigen unknown. Points from the study as a whole: Among TCR beta chains, those listed as cytomegalovirus-associated numbered more than 150. Across donors, most TCRs were seen rarely, yet some public ones were widespread.

This CDR3 comprises 16 residues. V lost 5 bases to trimming and J lost 3 bases; unmatched junction nucleotides: 10. Germline CDR1 is SGHTA and CDR2 is FQGNSA. This TCR came from a woman aged 18-29 years in good health and CMV-seronegative. Source material: PBMCs. The chain uses TRBV7-2 and TRBJ2-3; 8 bases are a match to TRBD1. The CDR3 bases are TGTGCCAGCAGCAATCAGGGACAGGCGAGGACAGATACGCAGTATTTT. Protein: CASSNQGQARTDTQYF.